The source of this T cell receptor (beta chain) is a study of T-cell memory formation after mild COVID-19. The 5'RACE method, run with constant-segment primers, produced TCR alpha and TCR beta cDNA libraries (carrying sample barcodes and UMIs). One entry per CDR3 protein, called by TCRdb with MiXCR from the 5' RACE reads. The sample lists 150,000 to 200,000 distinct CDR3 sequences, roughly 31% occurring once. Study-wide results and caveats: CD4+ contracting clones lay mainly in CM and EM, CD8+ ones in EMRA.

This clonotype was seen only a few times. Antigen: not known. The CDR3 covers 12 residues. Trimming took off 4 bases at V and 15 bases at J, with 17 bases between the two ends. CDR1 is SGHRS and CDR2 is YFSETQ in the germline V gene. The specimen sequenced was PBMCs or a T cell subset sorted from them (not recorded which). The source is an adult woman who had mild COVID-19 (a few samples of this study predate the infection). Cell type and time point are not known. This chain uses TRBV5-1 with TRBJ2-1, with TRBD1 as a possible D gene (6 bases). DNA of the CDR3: TGCGCCAGCAGCGATGAGACAGGTGTATGGTTCTTC. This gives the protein CASSDETGVWFF.